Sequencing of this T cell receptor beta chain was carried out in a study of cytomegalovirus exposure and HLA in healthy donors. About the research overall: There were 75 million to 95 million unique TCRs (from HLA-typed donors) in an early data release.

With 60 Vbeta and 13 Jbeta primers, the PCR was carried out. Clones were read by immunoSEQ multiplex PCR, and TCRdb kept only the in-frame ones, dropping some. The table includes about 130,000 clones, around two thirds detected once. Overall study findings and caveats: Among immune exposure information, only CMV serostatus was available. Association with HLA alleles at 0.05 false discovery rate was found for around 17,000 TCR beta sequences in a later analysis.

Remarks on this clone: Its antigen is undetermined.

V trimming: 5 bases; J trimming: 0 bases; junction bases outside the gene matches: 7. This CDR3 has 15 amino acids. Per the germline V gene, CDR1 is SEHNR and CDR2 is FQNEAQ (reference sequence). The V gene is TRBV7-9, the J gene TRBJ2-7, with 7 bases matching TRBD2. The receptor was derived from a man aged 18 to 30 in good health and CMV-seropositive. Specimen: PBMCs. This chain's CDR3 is CASSPLAMSSYEQYF. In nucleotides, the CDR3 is TGTGCCAGCAGCCCACTAGCGATGAGCTCCTACGAGCAGTACTTC.